This T cell receptor beta chain appears in the sequencing data of a study of shared clonotypes between healthy human individuals (TCRdb year 2020). Notes on the research overall: The cohort comprised a couple of women and a few men aged 18 to 49 years. Libraries were prepared and TCR repertoires were sequenced by different laboratories using diverse techniques, in order to increase sequencing depth and limit assay-specific biases. Blood TCR repertoires of roughly 5 healthy adults were deeply sequenced to estimate repertoire size and the extent of clonotype sharing between individuals. For each donor, three plates each were used for CD4 naive and CD4 memory, two plates were used for CD8 naive, and one plate was used for CD8 memory. Per donor, leukapheresis produced somewhere between about 0.85 and 9.5 billion PBMCs. The study at large found these results: Rarefaction of sorted-subset datasets indicated incomplete sequencing despite the large sequencing depth. Naive subsets generally had larger estimated clonotype richness than memory subsets. About 5% of naive CD4, more than 3% of naive CD8, 2.3% of memory CD4, and more than 0.35% of memory CD8 clonotypes were shared across a few donors. Sampling was limited to blood, and TCR repertoires in tissue likely differ from TCR repertoires in blood. Compared with non-shared clonotypes, the clonotypes found in all four sorted-subset donors had higher generation probabilities. Because the study included a small number of donors, the genetic and exposure-history diversity represented was limited. Based on pairwise subsampling, the degree of clonotype sharing among donors was expected to be affected by sequencing depth.

Concerning this clone: It has no known antigen specificity. The record has no base qualities; no much larger clone is one base away.

V is cut back by 0 bases and J by 2 bases, with 7 bases in the junction unmatched. The CDR3 goes from the cysteine to the phenylalanine over 18 residues. Just the 54-base CDR3 DNA is kept, in frame starting at base 1. Taken from the germline V gene (reference sequence), the CDR1 and CDR2 loops are SGHNT and YYREEE. The donors were healthy, HIV-negative adults with no recently reported acute infections or vaccinations. Every donor was a Caucasian adult residing in Nashville, Tennessee, USA. Magnetic negative selection was used to enrich CD4+ T cells, after which naive cells were positively selected on CD45RA and the negative fraction became the memory subset. After blood collection by leukapheresis, PBMCs were isolated using Ficoll-Histopaque density gradient centrifugation and then cryopreserved in the vapor phase of liquid nitrogen. Analytical flow cytometry was used to check the purity and quantity of each magnetically sorted T cell population. From each sorted fraction, genomic DNA was isolated and quantified by UV absorbance on a Nanodrop 2000c.

TCR CDR3 regions were amplified from genomic DNA by multiplex PCR using the deep immunoSEQ assay. Genomic DNA extracted from each cell subset was distributed evenly over all wells of several immunoSEQ 96-well plates, and each plate served as one replicate. Each replicate PCR for sorted subsets received roughly 0.2 ug genomic DNA, equal to about 29,000 T cell genomes. The purified libraries were quantified using a Qubit 3.0 fluorometer, sized with a Bioanalyzer 2100, and then quantified again using the KAPA Library Quantification kit. Every immunoSEQ 96-well plate was sequenced on a separate single-read 150-cycle Illumina NextSeq 550 flow cell. The original methods were these. The immunoSEQ output contained only junctional sequences without quality scores, so filtering could not match that applied to full-length reads. Sequences were annotated with PyIR, a Python wrapper for IgBLAST v1.9, using IMGT germline references to assign V/J genes and CDR3. Reads with weak V/J assignments (E-value above 1e-6), missing CDR3, stop codons, out-of-frame junctions, or ambiguous translated residues were removed. V3J clonotypes were defined as sequences sharing the same inferred V gene, J gene, and CDR3 amino acid sequence. The percentage overlap between two repertoires was calculated by dividing the number of shared unique clonotypes by the size of the smaller repertoire. Repertoire richness was assessed with RTK rarefaction, the Chao1 estimator, and Recon v2.1 estimates of unobserved clonotypes. Generation probabilities were computed with OLGA for all TCRbeta clonotypes obtained by the gDNA method from several donors. TCRdb re-hosts the immuneACCESS table, in-frame sequences only. Its copies lack some clones; in the studies checked, an unresolved V gene accounts for under half of them, and the cause for the rest is not known. D and trimming were read from the DNA, whereas the V and J calls and clone size are those reported in that table. Within this sample are more than 2 million clones, with 85% to 95% of them counted one time only. The ten largest clones represent more than 0.1% of the sample.

In this chain, TRBV5-4 is recombined with TRBJ2-5, with 13 middle bases fitting TRBD2. This TCR was sampled from a man between 18 and 35 years old in good health. The specimen was naive CD4+ T cells sorted from blood. This specimen's cell subset or site label, per the study, means: CD45RA+ positively selected. The CDR3 reads as follows: CASSLAPGLAGKQETQYF. The base sequence is TGTGCCAGCAGCTTGGCGCCGGGACTAGCGGGGAAACAAGAGACCCAGTACTTC.